One sample yielded the 3 T cell receptor beta chains listed below, sequenced in a study of T cell repertoires in cytomegalovirus infection. The antigens for these receptors are not known. TCRdb ran MiXCR on the reads and lists one entry per CDR3 protein. The sample yields some 500,000 distinct CDR3 sequences, about 40% seen once. The sample was cultured PBMCs, taken from culture after CMV antigen stimulation. The receptor source for this set is a human donor in good health (CMV status not recorded). Some clones in this sample may be carry-over from other donors' samples.

This sequence joins TRBV6-2 or TRBV6-3 and TRBJ2-7; D possibly uses TRBD1 or TRBD2 (6 bases each). Germline CDR1 and CDR2: MNHEY and SVGEGT. The length of the CDR3 is 14 residues. V lost 0 bases to trimming and J lost 7 bases, with 13 bases between them. In nucleotides, the CDR3 is TGTGCCAGCAGTTACTCGCCAGGGGAGGATGAGCAGTACTTC. Its translation is CASSYSPGEDEQYF.

The sample holds a few counts of this clonotype. The CDR3 is CASSLALGQGGEQYF. The CDR3 region has the DNA TGTGCCAGCAGCTTAGCCCTAGGACAGGGTGGAGAGCAGTACTTC. V is TRBV7-2 and J is TRBJ2-7; 8 bases are a match to TRBD1. CDR3 length equals 15 residues. The germline gives CDR1 SGHTA, CDR2 FQGNSA. After removal of 0 bases from V and 7 bases from J, the junction contained 8 bases not matched to a gene.

The chain links TRBV28 to TRBJ1-1; TRBD1 is a possible D gene (5 bases). The V end lost 7 bases, the J end lost 1 base, and 13 bases lay between the germline ends. The CDR3 runs 14 residues. The V gene's germline CDR1 is MDHEN and CDR2 SYDVKM. CDR3 sequence reads: CASTLSGRNTEAFF. As DNA, the CDR3 is TGTGCCAGCACTCTATCAGGGCGGAACACTGAAGCTTTCTTT.